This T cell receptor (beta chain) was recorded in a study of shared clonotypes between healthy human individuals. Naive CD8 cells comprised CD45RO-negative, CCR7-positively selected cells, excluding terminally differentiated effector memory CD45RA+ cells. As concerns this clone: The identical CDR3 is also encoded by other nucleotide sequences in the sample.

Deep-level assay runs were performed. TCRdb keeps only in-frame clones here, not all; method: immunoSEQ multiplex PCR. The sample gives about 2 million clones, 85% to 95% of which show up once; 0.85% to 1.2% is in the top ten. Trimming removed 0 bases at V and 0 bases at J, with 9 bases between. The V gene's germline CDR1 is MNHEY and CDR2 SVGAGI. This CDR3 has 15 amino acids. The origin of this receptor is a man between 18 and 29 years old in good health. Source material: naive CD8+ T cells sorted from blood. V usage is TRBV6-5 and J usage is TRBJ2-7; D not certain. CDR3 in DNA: TGTGCCAGCAGTTACTCTCCCGGGCTCTCCTACGAGCAGTACTTC. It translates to CASSYSPGLSYEQYF.